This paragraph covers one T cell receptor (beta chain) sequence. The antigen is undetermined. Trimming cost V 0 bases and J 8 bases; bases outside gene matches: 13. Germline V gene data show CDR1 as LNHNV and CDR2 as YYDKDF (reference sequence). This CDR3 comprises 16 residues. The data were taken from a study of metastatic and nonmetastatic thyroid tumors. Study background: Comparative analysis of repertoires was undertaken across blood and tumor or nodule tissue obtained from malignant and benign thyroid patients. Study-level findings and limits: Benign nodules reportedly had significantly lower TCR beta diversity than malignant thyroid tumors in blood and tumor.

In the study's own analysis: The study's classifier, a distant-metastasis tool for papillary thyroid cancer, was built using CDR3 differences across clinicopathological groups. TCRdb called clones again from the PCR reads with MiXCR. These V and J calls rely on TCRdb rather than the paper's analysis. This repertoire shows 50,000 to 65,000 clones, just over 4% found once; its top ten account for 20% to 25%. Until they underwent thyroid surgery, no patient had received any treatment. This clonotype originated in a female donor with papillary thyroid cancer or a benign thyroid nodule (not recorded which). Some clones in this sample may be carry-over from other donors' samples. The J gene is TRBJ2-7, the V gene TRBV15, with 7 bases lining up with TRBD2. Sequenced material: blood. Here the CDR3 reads CATSRDVGAGEEKQYF. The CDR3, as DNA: TGTGCCACCAGCAGAGATGTTGGGGCGGGAGAAGAGAAGCAGTACTTC.